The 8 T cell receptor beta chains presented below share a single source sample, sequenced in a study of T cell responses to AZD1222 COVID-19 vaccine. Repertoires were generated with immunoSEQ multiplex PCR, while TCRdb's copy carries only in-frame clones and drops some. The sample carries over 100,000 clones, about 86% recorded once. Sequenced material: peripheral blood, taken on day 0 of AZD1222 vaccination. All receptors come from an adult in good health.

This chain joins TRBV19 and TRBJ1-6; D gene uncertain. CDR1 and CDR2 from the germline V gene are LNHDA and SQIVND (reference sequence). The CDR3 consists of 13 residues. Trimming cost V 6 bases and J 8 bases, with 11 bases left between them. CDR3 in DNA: TGTGCCAGTAGCGACCTATGGGATTCACCCCTCCACTTT. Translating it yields CASSDLWDSPLHF.

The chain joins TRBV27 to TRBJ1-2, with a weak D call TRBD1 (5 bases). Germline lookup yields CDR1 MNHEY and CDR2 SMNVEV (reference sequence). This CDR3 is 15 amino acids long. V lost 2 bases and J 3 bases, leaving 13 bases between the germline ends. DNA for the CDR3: TGTGCCAGCAGTTTAGTAAGGGACTCTTACTATGGCTACACCTTC. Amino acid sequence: CASSLVRDSYYGYTF.

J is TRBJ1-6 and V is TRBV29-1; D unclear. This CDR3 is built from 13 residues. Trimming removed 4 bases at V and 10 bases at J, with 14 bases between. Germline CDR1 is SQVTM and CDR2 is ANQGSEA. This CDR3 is CSVGMDEGSPLHF. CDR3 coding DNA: TGCAGCGTTGGTATGGACGAAGGGTCACCCCTCCACTTT.

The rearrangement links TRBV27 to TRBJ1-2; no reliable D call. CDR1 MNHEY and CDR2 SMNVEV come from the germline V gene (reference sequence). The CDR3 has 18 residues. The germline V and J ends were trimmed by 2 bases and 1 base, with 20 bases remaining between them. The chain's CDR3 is CASSLRPPRSTDNYGYTF. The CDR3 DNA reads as TGTGCCAGCAGTTTACGTCCCCCCAGGAGCACAGATAACTATGGCTACACCTTC.

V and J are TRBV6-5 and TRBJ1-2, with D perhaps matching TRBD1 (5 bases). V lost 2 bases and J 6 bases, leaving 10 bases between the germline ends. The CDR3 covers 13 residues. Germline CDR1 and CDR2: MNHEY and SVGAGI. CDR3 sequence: CASSYAAGHGYTF. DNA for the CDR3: TGTGCCAGCAGTTACGCGGCAGGGCATGGCTACACCTTC.

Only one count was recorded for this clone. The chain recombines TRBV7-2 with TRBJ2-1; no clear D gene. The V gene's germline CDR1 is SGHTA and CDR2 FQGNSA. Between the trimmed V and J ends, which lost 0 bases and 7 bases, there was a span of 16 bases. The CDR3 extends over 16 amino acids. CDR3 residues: CASSLAELSITNEQFF. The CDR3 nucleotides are TGTGCCAGCAGCTTAGCGGAACTAAGCATTACAAATGAGCAGTTCTTC. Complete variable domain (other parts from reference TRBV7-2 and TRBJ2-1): GAGVSQSPSNKVTEKGKDVELRCDPISGHTALYWYRQSLGQGLEFLIYFQGNSAPDKSGLPSDRFSAERTGGSVSTLTIQRTQQEDSAVYLCASSLAELSITNEQFFGPGTRLTVL.

The CDR3 region is CASTPARANYGYTF. The CDR3, as DNA: TGTGCCAGCACCCCGGCGAGGGCCAACTATGGCTACACCTTC. The rearrangement links TRBV9 to TRBJ1-2; no reliable D call. Germline loops: CDR1 SGDLS, CDR2 YYNGEE. Trimming shortened V by 6 bases and J by 2 bases, and 14 bases separated the two germline ends. This CDR3 is 14 amino acids long.

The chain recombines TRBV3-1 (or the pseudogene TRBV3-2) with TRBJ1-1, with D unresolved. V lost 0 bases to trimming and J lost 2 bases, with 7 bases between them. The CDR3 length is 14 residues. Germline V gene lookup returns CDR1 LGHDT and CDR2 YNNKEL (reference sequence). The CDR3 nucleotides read TGTGCCAGCAGCCAAGATCTGCATAACACTGAAGCTTTCTTT. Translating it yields CASSQDLHNTEAFF.